Given below is one T cell receptor beta chain in context. The sample is drawn from a study of blood T cell repertoires in COVID-19. Across the whole study: COVID-19 samples from acute and convalescent phases originated in the United States, Italy and Spain. The cDNA or gDNA used as material had been derived from T cells, B-cell-depleted T cells, or PBMCs.

This CDR3 has 16 amino acids. Generated by immunoSEQ multiplex PCR, the TCRdb table keeps only in-frame clones and is missing some. The sample has around 230,000 clones; roughly 83% are singletons. The clonotype originates from a man aged 40-49 years with acute or convalescent COVID-19. Sequences were obtained from peripheral blood. The chain links TRBV21-1 to TRBJ2-1; the DNA was not used to check the table's D call, TRBD2. TRBV21-1 is a known pseudogene. Here the CDR3 DNA reads TGTGCCAGCAGCAAAGAGACTAGCGGGAGGGCCAGGGAGCAGTTCTTC. Protein: CASSKETSGRAREQFF.